This passage covers 18 T cell receptor beta chains from one sample sequenced in a study of blood T cell repertoires in COVID-19. Method: immunoSEQ multiplex PCR; TCRdb's copy keeps in-frame clones and lacks some. The table records under 65,000 clones, 80% to 90% of them present only once. The sample comprised peripheral blood. The source of these receptors is a man in his fifties or sixties with acute or convalescent COVID-19.

This clone was picked up a small number of times. The CDR3 region is CASSQGPGLDTQYF. The CDR3 DNA reads as TGCGCCAGCAGCCAAGGGCCAGGTCTGGATACGCAGTATTTT. The chain is built from TRBV4-3 and TRBJ2-3; no clear D. V was clipped by 1 base and J by 6 bases, with 11 bases between them. The CDR3 runs 14 residues. The germline V gene has CDR1 LGHNA and CDR2 YSLEER.

In its sample, this clone was seen a few times. A junction boundary mismatches the germline segment, possibly from a read error. The chain employs TRBV6-5 and TRBJ1-1, with a tentative D call TRBD1 (5 bases). The length of the CDR3 is 13 residues. Germline V lookup: CDR1 MNHEY, CDR2 SVGAGI. CDR3 DNA: TGTGCCAGCAGTTACTCGGTCTCGGGGGAAAGGGAGTTT. It translates to CASSYSVSGEREF.

Written as DNA, the CDR3 is TGCAGCGTCACAACCGGCGGTACGAACAATCAGCCCCAGCATTTT. The encoded protein is CSVTTGGTNNQPQHF. The J gene is TRBJ1-5, the V gene TRBV29-1; D gene unclear. V gave up 6 bases and J gave up 3 bases, with 18 bases separating them. The CDR3 is made up of 15 amino acids. Germline assignment: CDR1 SQVTM and CDR2 ANQGSEA.

The rearrangement uses TRBV11-2 and TRBJ2-5, with TRBD2 as a possible D gene (6 bases). The length of the CDR3 is 15 residues. Per germline, CDR1 SGHAT and CDR2 FQNNGV. V was pared by 5 bases and J by 1 base, with 14 bases between. The CDR3 spells CASSGGLPGQETQYF. The CDR3 DNA is TGTGCCAGCAGCGGGGGACTCCCCGGCCAAGAGACCCAGTACTTC.

The gene calls are TRBV18 and TRBJ2-5, with 7 nucleotides matching TRBD1. J lost 4 bases, V lost 8 bases, and 10 bases had no gene match. The CDR3 is 14 residues long. Germline V gene lookup returns CDR1 KGHSH and CDR2 LQKENI. The CDR3 region is CASARQGIRETQYF. The CDR3 nucleotides read TGTGCCAGCGCGAGACAGGGTATTAGAGAGACCCAGTACTTC.

The chain carries TRBV11-1 and TRBJ2-3; a possible D gene is TRBD1 (6 bases). This CDR3 is built from 15 residues. V lost 1 base, J lost 0 bases, and 8 bases lay in between. The germline V gene has CDR1 SGHAT and CDR2 FQDESV (reference sequence). The CDR3: CASSLVDRSTDTQYF. CDR3 in DNA: TGTGCCAGCAGCTTAGTGGACAGAAGCACAGATACGCAGTATTTT.

The chain recombines TRBV6-5 with TRBJ2-2; D is uncertain. Trimming pared 0 bases from V and 1 base from J, leaving 6 bases between. Germline V lookup: CDR1 MNHEY, CDR2 SVGAGI. The CDR3 sequence is 15 residues long. CDR3: CASSYSSGNTGELFF. Here the CDR3 DNA reads TGTGCCAGCAGTTACTCATCAGGGAACACCGGGGAGCTGTTTTTT.

The chain carries TRBV10-3 and TRBJ1-3, with TRBD1 identical over 9 bases. This CDR3 is 15 amino acids long. Trimming removed 9 bases from V and 3 bases from J; junction bases left unmatched: 9. Germline CDR1 reads ENHRY; CDR2 reads SYGVKD. Written as DNA, the CDR3 is TGTGCCATGGAGGACAGGGGCCAGAGTGGAAACACCATATATTTT. Translating gives CAMEDRGQSGNTIYF.

The V gene is TRBV19, the J gene TRBJ1-4; tentatively, D is TRBD1 (6 bases). The CDR3 spans 12 residues. Germline V gene sequence: CDR1 LNHDA, CDR2 SQIVND (reference sequence). V shed 7 bases and J shed 8 bases, with 11 bases lying between them. The CDR3, as DNA: TGTGCCAGTAAGGGGGACACCGAAAAACTGTTTTTT. Protein sequence: CASKGDTEKLFF.

The chain couples TRBV2 to TRBJ2-2, with 10 bases that match TRBD2. CDR3 length: 19 residues. The V segment lost 5 bases and the J segment 0 bases; nucleotides outside the gene matches: 12. From germline, CDR1 is SNHLY and CDR2 FYNNEI. CDR3 loop: CASSRIRTSGFANTGELFF. The DNA of the CDR3 is TGTGCCAGCAGTCGAATACGGACTAGCGGATTTGCGAACACCGGGGAGCTGTTTTTT.

V is TRBV19 and J is TRBJ1-5; 9 nucleotides match TRBD1. The CDR3 contains 17 residues. Trimming took 1 base from V and 1 from J; bases not matched to a gene: 5. Germline loops: CDR1 LNHDA, CDR2 SQIVND (reference sequence). The CDR3 sequence: CASSIGDRVKSNQPQHF. CDR3 nucleotides: TGTGCCAGTAGTATAGGGGACAGGGTAAAAAGCAATCAGCCCCAGCATTTT.

The chain couples TRBV28 to TRBJ2-1; 14 bases match TRBD2. The junction had 6 bases not matched to a gene; V was cut back by 5 bases and J by 3 bases. The V gene's germline CDR1 is MDHEN and CDR2 SYDVKM. CDR3 length: 17 residues. The CDR3 sequence is CASSAGLAGGLYNEQFF. In DNA form, the CDR3 reads TGTGCCAGCAGTGCCGGACTAGCGGGAGGCCTCTACAATGAGCAGTTCTTC.

J is TRBJ2-7 and V is TRBV5-4, with TRBD2 identical over 12 bases. The J segment lost 4 bases and the V segment lost 0 bases, leaving 8 bases of the junction unmatched. Germline loops: CDR1 SGHNT, CDR2 YYREEE (reference sequence). CDR3 length: 17 residues. The CDR3 sequence: CASSLAGTSGQRYEQYF. In DNA form, the CDR3 reads TGTGCCAGCAGCTTGGCCGGGACTAGCGGGCAAAGATACGAGCAGTACTTC.

The chain is built from TRBV4-1 and TRBJ2-1, with 7 bases matching TRBD2. Germline V CDR1 and CDR2: MGHRA, YSYEKL. Trimming at V came to 2 bases and at J to 3 bases, leaving 4 bases not matched to a gene. The CDR3 runs to 15 residues. The CDR3 loop is CASSQKAGHYNEQFF. Written as DNA, the CDR3 is TGCGCCAGCAGCCAAAAAGCGGGGCACTACAATGAGCAGTTCTTC.

The V call is TRBV3-1 (or the pseudogene TRBV3-2), the J call TRBJ1-3, with TRBD1 identical over 7 bases. V lost 4 bases, J lost 0 bases, and 3 bases stayed unmatched. CDR1 and CDR2 (germline): LGHDT, YNNKEL (reference sequence). This CDR3 spans 15 amino acids. CDR3 protein: CASSPDRASGNTIYF. In DNA, the CDR3 is TGTGCCAGCAGCCCTGACAGGGCCTCTGGAAACACCATATATTTT.

The V gene is TRBV6-2 or TRBV6-3, the J gene TRBJ1-2; the D is unclear. V was shortened by 4 bases and J by 1 base, with 4 bases between the two germline ends. There are 12 residues in the CDR3. Germline V CDR1 and CDR2: MNHEY, SVGEGT. The CDR3 region is CASSLSNYGYTF. CDR3 DNA: TGTGCCAGCAGTTTGAGTAACTATGGCTACACCTTC.

V gene TRBV6-5 combines with J gene TRBJ1-2; 7 positions agree with TRBD1. The CDR3 loop spans 15 amino acids. Germline lookup yields CDR1 MNHEY and CDR2 SVGAGI. Trimming cost V 5 bases and J 3 bases; bases outside gene matches: 9. The CDR3 region has the DNA TGTGCCAGCAGTAGCGCTAGGGGGCTCTACTATGGCTACACCTTC. Translating gives CASSSARGLYYGYTF.

This clone has just one count. The CDR3 here is CSVEQGDGQYF. DNA for the CDR3: TGCAGTGTCGAACAGGGAGACGGGCAGTACTTC. The rearrangement links TRBV20-1 to TRBJ2-7; tentatively, D is TRBD1 (6 bases). The V end was cut by 7 bases, the J end by 9 bases, with 16 bases between. The germline gives CDR1 DFQATT, CDR2 SNEGSKA (reference sequence). CDR3 length: 11 amino acids.